A single TCR beta chain is shown here with its context. Antigen unknown. The record originates from a study of T cells after yellow fever vaccination. MiXCR was run by TCRdb on the 5' RACE reads, yielding one entry per CDR3 protein. In the table there are more than 65,000 distinct CDR3 sequences, 7.3% of which are singletons. General study results and limits: A faster peak, day 5 versus 15, was reached by the weaker secondary response. The bulk population could contribute abundant contaminating clonotypes to FACS-sorted repertoires. Detected again after the booster were most primary-vaccination clones, at 96% CD4 and approximately 87% CD8.

Germline loops: CDR1 DFQATT, CDR2 SNEGSKA (reference sequence). The germline V and J ends were trimmed by 1 base and 9 bases, with 7 bases remaining between them. This CDR3 has 11 residues. The V call is TRBV20-1, the J call TRBJ2-1; D perhaps matches TRBD1 (6 bases). The sequence came from a man between 18 and 35 years old who received the YFV17D yellow fever vaccine. The sequenced sample was CD8+ T cells sorted from PBMCs, obtained 10 days after the first yellow fever vaccination. The CDR3 loop is CSARGTAEQFF. CDR3 in DNA: TGCAGTGCTAGAGGGACAGCTGAGCAGTTCTTC.